This T cell receptor (beta chain) was profiled in a study of Ad26.COV2.S vaccination and SARS-CoV-2 variants. For the study at large: Donor was assigned to the Ad26.COV2.S arm of trial COV1001. Donor got 5x10^10 or 1x10^11 viral particles of Ad26.COV2.S.

The germline V gene encodes CDR1 SGHNT and CDR2 YYREEE (reference sequence). The ends lost 3 bases at V and 4 bases at J; junction bases unmatched: 3. This CDR3 is built from 13 residues. Broader study findings: Placebo recipients and vaccine recipients were similar in non-spike TCR breadth.

The data were produced by immunoSEQ multiplex PCR, yet TCRdb's version contains in-frame clones alone and is incomplete. The table includes some 500,000 clones, nearly 90% detected once. This clone was counted between two and nine times. Its cognate antigen is unknown. Treatment reported: 15 to 20 received Ad26.COV2.S at low or high dose, single or two shots; roughly five received placebo; per-sample allocation not given. Day 63 after the first injection of vaccine or placebo was the sampling time. This material consisted of peripheral blood, taken in a trial of Ad26.COV2.S vaccine versus placebo. This receptor was identified in a person between 18 and 60 years old who received the Ad26.COV2.S COVID-19 vaccine or a placebo. This sequence joins TRBV5-4 and TRBJ1-2; the match to TRBD1 covers 7 bases. The CDR3 region is CASSSGQPYGYTF. The CDR3 DNA is TGTGCCAGCAGCTCGGGACAGCCCTATGGCTACACCTTC. Filled out from reference TRBV5-4 and TRBJ1-2, the complete variable domain reads ETGVTQSPTHLIKTRGQQVTLRCSSQSGHNTVSWYQQALGQGPQFIFQYYREEENGRGNFPPRFSGLQFPNYSSELNVNALELDDSALYLCASSSGQPYGYTFGSGTRLTVV.